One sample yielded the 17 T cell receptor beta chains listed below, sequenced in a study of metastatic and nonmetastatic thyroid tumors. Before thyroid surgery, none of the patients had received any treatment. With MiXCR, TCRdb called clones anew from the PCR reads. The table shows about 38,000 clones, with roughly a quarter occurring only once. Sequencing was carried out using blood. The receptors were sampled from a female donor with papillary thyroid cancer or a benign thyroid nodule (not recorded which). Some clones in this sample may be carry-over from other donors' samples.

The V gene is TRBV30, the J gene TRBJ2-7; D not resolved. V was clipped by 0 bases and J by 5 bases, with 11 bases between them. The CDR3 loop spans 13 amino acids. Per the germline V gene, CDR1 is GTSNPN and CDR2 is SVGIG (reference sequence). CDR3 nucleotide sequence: TGTGCCTGGAGTGTACCCTGGCAACACGAGCAGTACTTC. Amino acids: CAWSVPWQHEQYF. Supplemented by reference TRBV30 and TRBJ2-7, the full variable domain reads SQTIHQWPATLVQPVGSPLSLECTVEGTSNPNLYWYRQAAGRGLQLLFYSVGIGQISSEVPQNLSASRPQDRQFILSSKKLLLSDSGFYLCAWSVPWQHEQYFGPGTRLTVT.

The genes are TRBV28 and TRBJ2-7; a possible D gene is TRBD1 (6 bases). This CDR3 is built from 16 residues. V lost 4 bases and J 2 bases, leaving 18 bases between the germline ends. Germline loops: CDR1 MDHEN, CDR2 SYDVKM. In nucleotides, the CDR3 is TGTGCCAGCAGTTCCCTTCGTGGGGGCGCAGCCTACGAGCAGTACTTC. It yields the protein CASSSLRGGAAYEQYF.

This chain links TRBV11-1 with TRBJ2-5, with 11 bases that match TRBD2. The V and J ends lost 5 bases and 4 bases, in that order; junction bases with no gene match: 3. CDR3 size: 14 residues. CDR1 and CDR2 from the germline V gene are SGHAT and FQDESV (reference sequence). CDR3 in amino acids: CASSPGLAGETQYF. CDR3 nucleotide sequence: TGTGCCAGCAGCCCAGGACTAGCGGGAGAGACCCAGTACTTC. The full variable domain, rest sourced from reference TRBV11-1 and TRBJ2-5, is EAEVAQSPRYKITEKSQAVAFWCDPISGHATLYWYRQILGQGPELLVQFQDESVVDDSQLPKDRFSAERLKGVDSTLKIQPAELGDSAMYLCASSPGLAGETQYFGPGTRLLVL.

CDR3 amino acids: CASSPGISNQPQHF. CDR3 sequence (DNA): TGTGCCAGCTCCCCTGGGATTAGTAATCAGCCCCAGCATTTT. The chain is built from TRBV27 and TRBJ1-5, with D unclear. The CDR3 totals 14 residues. CDR1 is MNHEY and CDR2 is SMNVEV in the germline V gene (reference sequence). V was clipped by 8 bases and J by 4 bases, with 15 bases between them.

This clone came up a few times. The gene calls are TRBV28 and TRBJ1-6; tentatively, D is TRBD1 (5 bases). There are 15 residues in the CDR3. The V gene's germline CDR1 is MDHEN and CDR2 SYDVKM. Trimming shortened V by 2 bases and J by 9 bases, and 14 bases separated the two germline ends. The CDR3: CASSLGGTRGSPLHF. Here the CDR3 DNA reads TGTGCCAGCAGTTTAGGGGGGACTAGGGGTTCACCCCTCCACTTT. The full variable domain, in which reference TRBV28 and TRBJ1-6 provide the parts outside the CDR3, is DVKVTQSSRYLVKRTGEKVFLECVQDMDHENMFWYRQDPGLGLRLIYFSYDVKMKEKGDIPEGYSVSREKKERFSLILESASTNQTSMYLCASSLGGTRGSPLHFGNGTRLTVT.

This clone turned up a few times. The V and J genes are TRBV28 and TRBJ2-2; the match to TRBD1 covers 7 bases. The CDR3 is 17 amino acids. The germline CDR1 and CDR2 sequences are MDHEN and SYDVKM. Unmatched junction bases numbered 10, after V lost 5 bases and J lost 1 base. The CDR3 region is CASSLDSGTVNTGELFF. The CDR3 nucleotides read TGTGCCAGCAGTCTCGACTCCGGGACAGTGAACACCGGGGAGCTGTTTTTT.

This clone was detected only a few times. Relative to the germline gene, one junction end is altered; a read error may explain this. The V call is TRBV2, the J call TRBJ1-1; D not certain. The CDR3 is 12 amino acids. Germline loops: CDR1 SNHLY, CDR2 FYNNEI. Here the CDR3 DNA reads TGTGCCAGCAGTGTTTGGGTAACTGAAGCTTTATTT. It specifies CASSVWVTEALF.

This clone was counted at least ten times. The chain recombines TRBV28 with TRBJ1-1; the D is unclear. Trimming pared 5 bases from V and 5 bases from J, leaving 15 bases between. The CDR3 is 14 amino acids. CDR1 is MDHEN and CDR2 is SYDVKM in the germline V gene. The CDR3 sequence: CASSPILVGTEAFF. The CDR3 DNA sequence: TGTGCCAGCAGTCCGATCCTCGTCGGGACTGAAGCTTTCTTT.

The CDR3 sequence is CASSLDQGVYGYTF. The CDR3 DNA sequence: TGTGCCAGCAGCTTAGATCAGGGGGTCTATGGCTACACCTTC. The chain joins TRBV11-2 to TRBJ1-2; 7 bases are shared with TRBD1. CDR3 length: 14 residues. Germline assignment: CDR1 SGHAT and CDR2 FQNNGV. The trim removed 0 bases at V and 4 bases at J, leaving 2 bases unmatched.

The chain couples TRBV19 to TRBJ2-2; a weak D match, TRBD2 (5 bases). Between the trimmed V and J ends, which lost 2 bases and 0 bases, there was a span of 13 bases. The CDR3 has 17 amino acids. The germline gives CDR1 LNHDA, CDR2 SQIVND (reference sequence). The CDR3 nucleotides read TGTGCCAGTAGTATAAAGGGAGCCTCTACGAACACCGGGGAGCTGTTTTTT. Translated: CASSIKGASTNTGELFF.

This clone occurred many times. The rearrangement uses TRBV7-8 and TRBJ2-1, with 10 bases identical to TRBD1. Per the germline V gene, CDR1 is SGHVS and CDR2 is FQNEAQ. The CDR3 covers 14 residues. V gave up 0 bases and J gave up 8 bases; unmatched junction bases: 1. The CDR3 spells CASSLATGGYEQFF. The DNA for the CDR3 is TGTGCCAGCAGCTTAGCGACAGGGGGCTATGAGCAGTTCTTC.

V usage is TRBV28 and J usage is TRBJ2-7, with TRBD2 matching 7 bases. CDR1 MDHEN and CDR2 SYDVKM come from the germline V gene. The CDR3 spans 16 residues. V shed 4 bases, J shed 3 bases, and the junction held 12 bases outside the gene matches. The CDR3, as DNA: TGTGCCAGCAGTTCCAGGACACACGGGGGGATCTACGAGCAGTACTTC. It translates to CASSSRTHGGIYEQYF.

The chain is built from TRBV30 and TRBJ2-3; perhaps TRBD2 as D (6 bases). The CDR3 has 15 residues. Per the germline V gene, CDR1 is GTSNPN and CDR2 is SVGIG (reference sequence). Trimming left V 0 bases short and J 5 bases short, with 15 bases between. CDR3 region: CAWSVLGGDGDTQYF. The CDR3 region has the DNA TGTGCCTGGAGTGTCCTCGGAGGGGATGGAGATACGCAGTATTTT. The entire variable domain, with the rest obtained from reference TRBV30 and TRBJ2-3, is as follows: SQTIHQWPATLVQPVGSPLSLECTVEGTSNPNLYWYRQAAGRGLQLLFYSVGIGQISSEVPQNLSASRPQDRQFILSSKKLLLSDSGFYLCAWSVLGGDGDTQYFGPGTRLTVL.

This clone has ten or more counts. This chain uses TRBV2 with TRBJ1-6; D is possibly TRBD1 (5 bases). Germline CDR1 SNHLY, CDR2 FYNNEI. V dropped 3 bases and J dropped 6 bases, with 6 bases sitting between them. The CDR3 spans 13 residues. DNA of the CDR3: TGTGCCAGCAGTGATGACAGTAATTCACCCCTCCACTTT. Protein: CASSDDSNSPLHF.

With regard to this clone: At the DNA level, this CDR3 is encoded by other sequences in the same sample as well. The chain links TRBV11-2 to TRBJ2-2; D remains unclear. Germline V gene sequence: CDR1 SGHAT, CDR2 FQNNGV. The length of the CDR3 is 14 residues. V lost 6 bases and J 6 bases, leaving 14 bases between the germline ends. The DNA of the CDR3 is TGTGCCAGCAGTTTGGGCGGTGGGGCCGGGGAGCTGTTTTTT. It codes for CASSLGGGAGELFF.

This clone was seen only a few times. This CDR3 is CASSQDQNTGELFF. CDR3 DNA sequence: TGTGCCAGCAGCCAAGATCAAAACACCGGGGAGCTGTTTTTT. J is TRBJ2-2 and V is TRBV6-1; D gene uncertain. Trimming removed 6 bases at V and 2 bases at J, with 10 bases between. Germline assignment: CDR1 MNHNS and CDR2 SASEGT. This CDR3 has 14 amino acids.

CDR3 sequence: CASTPRWGWDTEAFF. CDR3 in DNA: TGTGCCAGCACCCCGCGGTGGGGCTGGGACACTGAAGCTTTCTTT. V gene TRBV2 combines with J gene TRBJ1-1; perhaps TRBD1 as D (5 bases). CDR1 and CDR2 from the germline V gene are SNHLY and FYNNEI. The CDR3 is 15 amino acids. Deletions cut 7 bases from V and 3 bases from J, with 18 bases between.